The entry below gives a single TCR beta chain sequence along with its context. The data belong to a study of shared clonotypes between healthy human individuals. The V and J ends lost 3 bases and 2 bases respectively, with 17 bases between them. Germline lookup yields CDR1 SGHRS and CDR2 YFSETQ. The CDR3 spans 16 residues. The study enrolled healthy HIV-negative adults without recent acute infections or vaccinations as donors. Clones were read by immunoSEQ multiplex PCR, and TCRdb kept only the in-frame ones, dropping some. This sample carries about 490,000 clones, roughly 85% of them seen once, and the ten largest clones take about 12%.

V gene TRBV5-1 combines with J gene TRBJ2-5; D gene ambiguous. The sequence derives from a woman aged 40 to 50 in good health. Some clones in this sample may be carry-over from other donors' samples. Sequencing used PBMCs. In DNA form, the CDR3 reads TGCGCCAGCAGCTCCCGGACCAGCACACCTCAAGAGACCCAGTACTTC. The encoded protein is CASSSRTSTPQETQYF.